Listed here are 10 T cell receptor beta chains from one sample, sequenced in a study of cytomegalovirus exposure and HLA in healthy donors. Both 60 Vbeta primers and 13 Jbeta primers went into the PCR. Assay: immunoSEQ multiplex PCR; the TCRdb copy retains only in-frame clones and omits some. The table includes roughly 180,000 clones, roughly 80% detected once. Specimen: PBMCs. These receptor sequences come from a man aged 30-40 years in good health and CMV-seronegative.

Details on this clone: Germline is not matched at one junction end, which may reflect a read error. DNA of the CDR3: TGTGCCGGCAGCCTAGCGGGGGGAGGGACCCAGTACTTC. Amino acids: CAGSLAGGGTQYF. This chain connects TRBV25-1 to TRBJ2-5; 11 bases fit TRBD2. Per the germline V gene, CDR1 is MGHDK and CDR2 is SYGVNS. This CDR3 has 13 residues.

The rearrangement links TRBV2 to TRBJ2-7; D is perhaps TRBD2 (6 bases). V lost 6 bases, J lost 0 bases, and 12 bases lay in between. The CDR3 contains 14 residues. Germline-derived CDR1 and CDR2 are SNHLY and FYNNEI. The CDR3: CASRGRSSSYEQYF. The CDR3, as DNA: TGTGCCAGCAGGGGGAGGTCGAGCTCCTACGAGCAGTACTTC.

CDR3 bases: TGTGCCAGCAGGGGGGACAGCTCCTACAATGAGCAGTTCTTC. This gives the protein CASRGDSSYNEQFF. The chain uses TRBV6-6 and TRBJ2-1; 7 bases align to TRBD1. CDR3 length equals 14 residues. The germline V gene encodes CDR1 MNHNY and CDR2 SVGAGI (reference sequence). Trimming cost V 6 bases and J 0 bases; bases outside gene matches: 2.

This clone appeared a single time. The chain is built from TRBV18 and TRBJ2-7; maybe TRBD1 (6 bases). CDR1 is KGHSH, CDR2 LQKENI, per germline. The CDR3 spans 14 residues. V dropped 3 bases and J dropped 0 bases, with 9 bases sitting between them. The CDR3: CASSPVDSSYEQYF. The CDR3 DNA reads as TGTGCCAGCTCACCCGTGGACAGCTCCTACGAGCAGTACTTC.

This clone was counted a few times. The chain recombines TRBV7-9 with TRBJ2-3; D remains ambiguous. Germline CDR1 SEHNR, CDR2 FQNEAQ (reference sequence). The CDR3 length is 12 residues. V was trimmed by 5 bases and J by 6 bases, leaving 9 bases between them. Here the CDR3 reads CASSPLVDTQYF. The CDR3 DNA is TGTGCCAGCAGCCCGTTAGTTGATACGCAGTATTTT. The full variable domain, with the rest looked up from reference TRBV7-9 and TRBJ2-3, is DTGVSQNPRHKITKRGQNVTFRCDPISEHNRLYWYRQTLGQGPEFLTYFQNEAQLEKSRLLSDRFSAERPKGSFSTLEIQRTEQGDSAMYLCASSPLVDTQYFGPGTRLTVL.

V is TRBV7-9 and J is TRBJ2-1; 12 bases are shared with TRBD2. CDR1 is SEHNR and CDR2 is FQNEAQ in the germline V gene (reference sequence). After removal of 4 bases from V and 5 bases from J, the junction contained 9 bases not matched to a gene. The CDR3 runs 17 residues. CDR3 sequence reads: CASSSNFGLAGNNEQFF. The DNA of the CDR3 is TGTGCCAGCAGCTCTAACTTTGGACTAGCGGGGAACAATGAGCAGTTCTTC.

The chain links TRBV30 to TRBJ1-2; D call uncertain. The germline V gene has CDR1 GTSNPN and CDR2 SVGIG (reference sequence). The CDR3 is 16 amino acids. V dropped 2 bases and J dropped 0 bases, with 16 bases sitting between them. CDR3: CAWSLRYATANYGYTF. CDR3 nucleotide sequence: TGTGCCTGGAGTCTAAGATACGCCACCGCTAACTATGGCTACACCTTC.

The table lists this clone with a count of one. V usage is TRBV6-5 and J usage is TRBJ1-5, with TRBD1 matching over 7 bases. Germline CDR1 and CDR2: MNHEY and SVGAGI. The J segment lost 3 bases and the V segment lost 6 bases, leaving 2 bases of the junction unmatched. This CDR3 comprises 13 residues. CDR3 region: CASRGQLNQPQHF. CDR3 nucleotide sequence: TGTGCCAGCAGGGGACAGCTCAATCAGCCCCAGCATTTT.

This clone is a singleton in its sample. The chain links TRBV11-3 to TRBJ2-7; a possible D gene is TRBD1 (8 bases). There are 16 residues in the CDR3. Trimming left V 4 bases short and J 0 bases short, with 16 bases between. In germline, CDR1 is SGHNT, CDR2 YENEEA. The CDR3 here is CASSWGGTGGSYEQYF. The CDR3, as DNA: TGTGCCAGCAGCTGGGGAGGGACAGGCGGCTCCTACGAGCAGTACTTC.

The V gene is TRBV5-1, the J gene TRBJ2-3, with D tentatively TRBD2 (6 bases). Germline loops: CDR1 SGHRS, CDR2 YFSETQ. V was shortened by 2 bases and J by 5 bases, with 18 bases between the two germline ends. There are 16 residues in the CDR3. The CDR3 region is CASSFRSGGVGDTQYF. DNA of the CDR3: TGCGCCAGCAGCTTTCGAAGCGGCGGGGTCGGAGATACGCAGTATTTT.